This note documents a single TCR beta chain sequence. The data stem from a study of T cells after somatic rescue of genetic block. Sequencing used immunoSEQ multiplex PCR; TCRdb keeps in-frame clones, though not all of them. The sample yields 110,000 or so clones, about nine tenths seen once. Germline assignment: CDR1 MNHEY and CDR2 SVGAGI. Deletions cut 5 bases from V and 7 bases from J, with 14 bases between. This CDR3 contains 13 residues. The V and J genes are TRBV6-5 and TRBJ1-2, with no clear D. This TCR was recovered from a woman aged 18-35 years. The sequenced material came from peripheral blood mononuclear cells (PBMCs). The CDR3: CASSPMGRTGYTF. The CDR3 DNA sequence: TGTGCCAGCAGTCCAATGGGGAGGACTGGCTACACCTTC.